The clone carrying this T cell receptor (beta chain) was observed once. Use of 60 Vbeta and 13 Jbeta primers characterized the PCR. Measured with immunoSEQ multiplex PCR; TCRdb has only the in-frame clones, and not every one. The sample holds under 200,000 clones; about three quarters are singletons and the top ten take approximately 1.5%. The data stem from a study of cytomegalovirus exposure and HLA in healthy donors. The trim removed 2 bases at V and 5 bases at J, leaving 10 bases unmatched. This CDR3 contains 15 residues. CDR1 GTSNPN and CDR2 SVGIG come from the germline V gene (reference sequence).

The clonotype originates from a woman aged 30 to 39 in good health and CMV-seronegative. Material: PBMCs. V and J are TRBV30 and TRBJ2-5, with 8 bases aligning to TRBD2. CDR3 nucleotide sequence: TGTGCCTGGAGTCCTTTAGCGGGGCGCGGGGAGACCCAGTACTTC. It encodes CAWSPLAGRGETQYF.